This TCR beta chain was captured in a study of T cell responses to AZD1222 COVID-19 vaccine. Study-wide points: Among the donors, most were white British and more were female, and clonal diversity was possibly underestimated.

The CDR3 contains 15 residues. Germline lookup yields CDR1 MNHNS and CDR2 SASEGT. V gave up 2 bases and J gave up 6 bases, with 13 bases separating them. Sequenced by immunoSEQ multiplex PCR; TCRdb stores in-frame clones only, minus some. Of 130,000 or so clones listed, more than 80% are singletons. About this clone itself: Its antigen is unknown.

The clonotype was recovered from an adult in good health. Specimen: peripheral blood, collected on day 0 of MenACWY control vaccination. The chain combines TRBV6-1 with TRBJ1-4, with D perhaps TRBD1 (6 bases). CDR3 in DNA: TGTGCCAGCAGTGAACCCAGGGGCCGTTATGAAAAACTGTTTTTT. This encodes CASSEPRGRYEKLFF.